This TCR beta chain was sequenced for a study of OX40 agonist ivuxolimab in advanced cancers. Only in-frame clones appear in the TCRdb table, and some are missing; sequencing was by immunoSEQ multiplex PCR. The profile shows some 94,000 clones, around nine tenths of them singletons. V shed 3 bases and J shed 5 bases, with 14 bases lying between them. Germline-derived CDR1 and CDR2 are SGDLS and YYNGEE. This CDR3 contains 14 residues. This clone was counted only a few times. The chain links TRBV9 to TRBJ2-5; D is undetermined. The source of this sequence is an adult with an advanced solid tumor such as melanoma, head and neck, liver or kidney cancer. Sequencing was performed on CD4+ or CD8+ T cells sorted from blood, taken in a trial of the OX40 agonist ivuxolimab. The CDR3 loop is CASSASPLSETQYF. DNA of the CDR3: TGTGCCAGCAGCGCATCTCCCCTCAGTGAGACCCAGTACTTC.